The next 13 T cell receptor beta chains were all read from a single sample in a study of control samples from healthy donors and cancer patients. TCRdb's copy holds only in-frame clones and misses some; the assay was immunoSEQ multiplex PCR. This repertoire shows 150,000 to 200,000 clones, approximately 96% found once; its top ten account for just over 1%. Sample: blood. The origin of the receptors is a woman in her thirties in good health.

This chain joins TRBV6-5 and TRBJ2-7, with 12 bases identical to TRBD2. Losses at the gene ends were 8 bases for V and 0 bases for J; bases not matched to a gene: 2. The germline gives CDR1 MNHEY, CDR2 SVGAGI. The CDR3 has 14 amino acids. CDR3 loop: CASGGLAGSYEQYF. The CDR3 DNA follows: TGTGCCAGCGGGGGACTAGCGGGCTCCTACGAGCAGTACTTC.

The rearrangement links TRBV28 to TRBJ1-1; 7 positions agree with TRBD1. The CDR3 loop spans 14 amino acids. V shed 3 bases, J shed 11 bases, and the junction held 12 bases outside the gene matches. Per the germline V gene, CDR1 is MDHEN and CDR2 is SYDVKM. The CDR3 nucleotides are TGTGCCAGCAGTTTTGACAGGGCCAAGCCCTGGGCTTTCTTT. It specifies CASSFDRAKPWAFF.

The chain is built from TRBV27 and TRBJ1-3, with TRBD1 matching over 8 bases. V lost 6 bases to trimming and J lost 4 bases; unmatched junction nucleotides: 8. The CDR3 runs 15 residues. The germline V gene has CDR1 MNHEY and CDR2 SMNVEV (reference sequence). The CDR3 DNA reads TGTGCCAGCAGCCAAAGCAGGACAGGGGGAAACACCATATATTTT. It yields the protein CASSQSRTGGNTIYF.

This clone was recorded only once. This sequence joins TRBV7-8 and TRBJ1-2, with TRBD1 as a possible D gene (6 bases). The CDR3 has 15 residues. CDR1 SGHVS and CDR2 FQNEAQ come from the germline V gene. V was clipped by 1 base and J by 3 bases, with 12 bases between them. CDR3: CASSLGIRGHYGYTF. The CDR3 bases are TGTGCCAGCAGCTTAGGTATCAGGGGCCACTATGGCTACACCTTC.

The chain uses TRBV19 and TRBJ1-4; D is unclear. The V end lost 0 bases, the J end lost 7 bases, and 9 bases lay between the germline ends. The CDR3 runs to 14 residues. Germline lookup yields CDR1 LNHDA and CDR2 SQIVND (reference sequence). DNA for the CDR3: TGTGCCAGTAGTATAGATCATGGCCGTGAAAAACTGTTTTTT. Protein: CASSIDHGREKLFF.

CDR3 sequence (DNA): TGTGCCAGCAGGGGCCAGGGGATCGGGTATGGCTACACCTTC. It yields the protein CASRGQGIGYGYTF. The chain recombines TRBV6-5 with TRBJ1-2, with a weak D call TRBD1 (6 bases). The CDR3 is made up of 14 amino acids. Trimming cost V 6 bases and J 5 bases, with 16 bases left between them. Germline loops: CDR1 MNHEY, CDR2 SVGAGI.

This clone was seen only once. The genes are TRBV29-1 and TRBJ2-1; D possibly matches TRBD1 or TRBD2 (6 bases each). Trimming pared 4 bases from V and 8 bases from J, leaving 21 bases between. CDR1 and CDR2 (germline): SQVTM, ANQGSEA. CDR3 length: 15 residues. In DNA, the CDR3 is TGCAGCGTTGGCGGGACAAAAACAGGGTTTGATGAGCAGTTCTTC. Protein: CSVGGTKTGFDEQFF.

The rearrangement uses TRBV5-1 and TRBJ1-6; the D gene is possibly TRBD1 (5 bases). Trimming removed 4 bases at V and 5 bases at J, with 10 bases between. This CDR3 has 14 residues. Looked up from germline, CDR1 is SGHRS and CDR2 is YFSETQ. This chain's CDR3 is CASSPGTNNSPLHF. In nucleotides, the CDR3 is TGCGCCAGCAGCCCGGGGACCAATAATTCACCCCTCCACTTT.

Here the CDR3 reads CASSDPGGARVGNSPLHF. DNA of the CDR3: TGTGCCAGCAGTGACCCTGGTGGGGCGCGGGTTGGTAATTCACCCCTCCACTTT. V and J are TRBV25-1 and TRBJ1-6, with a tentative D call TRBD1 (5 bases). Between the trimmed V and J ends, which lost 3 bases and 6 bases, there was a span of 21 bases. Germline lookup yields CDR1 MGHDK and CDR2 SYGVNS. This CDR3 is built from 18 residues.

This chain uses TRBV11-2 with TRBJ2-3; D is ambiguous. With 0 bases removed from V and 2 bases from J, the gap between germline ends came to 9 bases. Germline V gene data show CDR1 as SGHAT and CDR2 as FQNNGV. This CDR3 spans 15 amino acids. CDR3 in DNA: TGTGCCAGCAGCTTAGATCATAGGATCACAGATACGCAGTATTTT. Its protein is CASSLDHRITDTQYF.

The CDR3 sequence: CASSLQDTQYF. The DNA for the CDR3 is TGCGCCAGCAGCTTGCAAGATACGCAGTATTTT. The chain employs TRBV5-1 and TRBJ2-3; D ambiguous. Per germline, CDR1 SGHRS and CDR2 YFSETQ. V shed 1 base and J shed 5 bases, with 2 bases lying between them. The length of the CDR3 is 11 residues.

A single count supports this clone. V usage is TRBV15 and J usage is TRBJ1-6; D not resolved. CDR1 LNHNV and CDR2 YYDKDF come from the germline V gene (reference sequence). The V and J ends lost 1 base and 0 bases respectively, with 7 bases between them. CDR3 size: 16 residues. The CDR3: CATSRGSLSYNSPLHF. The CDR3 DNA reads as TGTGCCACCAGCAGAGGTTCCCTCTCCTATAATTCACCCCTCCACTTT.

The chain uses TRBV20-1 and TRBJ1-1; D gene ambiguous. Germline CDR1 is DFQATT and CDR2 is SNEGSKA (reference sequence). V was shortened by 6 bases and J by 4 bases, with 6 bases between the two germline ends. The CDR3 is made up of 10 amino acids. CDR3 residues: CSARTTEAFF. DNA for the CDR3: TGCAGTGCCCGGACCACTGAAGCTTTCTTT.